Below are 5 T cell receptor beta chains sequenced from a single sample in a study of blood T cells in healthy people across ages. The use of a sample-barcoded 5' primer and a J-beta primer mix characterized a second PCR of roughly 6 to 11 cycles. Using its own MiXCR run on the 5' RACE reads, TCRdb lists one record per CDR3 protein. The data hold some 1.6 million distinct CDR3 sequences, with roughly a third observed a single time. What was sequenced was blood. These receptors were collected from a woman in her twenties or thirties in good health.

The rearrangement uses TRBV7-9 and TRBJ2-3; D uncertain. Germline CDR1 SEHNR, CDR2 FQNEAQ (reference sequence). The CDR3 has 15 amino acids. Trimming cost V 5 bases and J 1 base, with 13 bases left between them. In nucleotides, the CDR3 is TGTGCCAGCAGCCAGACTCTAGAGCGCACAGATACGCAGTATTTT. Residues: CASSQTLERTDTQYF.

This chain uses TRBV10-3 with TRBJ2-1; TRBD1 aligns across 10 bases. The length of the CDR3 is 15 residues. V gave up 7 bases and J gave up 1 base; unmatched junction bases: 4. CDR1 and CDR2 (germline): ENHRY, SYGVKD. The CDR3 region is CAITGGQGSYNEQFF. As DNA, the CDR3 is TGTGCCATCACCGGGGGACAGGGGTCCTACAATGAGCAGTTCTTC.

CDR3 nucleotides: TGTGCCAGCACAAGGACAGGGGTCTATGGCTACACCTTC. It specifies CASTRTGVYGYTF. The rearrangement joins TRBV25-1 to TRBJ1-2; 9 bases align to TRBD1. CDR1 and CDR2 (germline): MGHDK, SYGVNS. The CDR3 covers 13 residues. J lost 4 bases, V lost 7 bases, and 4 bases had no gene match.

About this clonotype itself: Given a much more abundant clone one base away, this may be a read error. The V gene is TRBV29-1, the J gene TRBJ2-1; 15 bases are a match to TRBD2. Germline values: CDR1 SQVTM, CDR2 ANQGSEA. CDR3 length: 15 residues. CDR3 protein: CSVYSGTSGRNGQFF. In nucleotides, the CDR3 is TGCAGCGTCTACTCCGGGACTAGCGGGAGGAATGGGCAGTTCTTC.

As concerns this clonotype: The conserved phenylalanine or tryptophan is not found at the CDR3 terminus, so this likely reflects a read error. The V call is TRBV6-6, the J call TRBJ1-2, with D possibly TRBD1 on 5 matching bases. Germline V gives CDR1 MNHNY, CDR2 SVGAGI (reference sequence). CDR3 length equals 13 residues. V lost 2 bases, J lost 8 bases, and 12 bases lay in between. CDR3 residues: CASSYGTDGGYTC. The CDR3, as DNA: TGTGCCAGCAGTTACGGGACCGATGGGGGCTACACCTGC.